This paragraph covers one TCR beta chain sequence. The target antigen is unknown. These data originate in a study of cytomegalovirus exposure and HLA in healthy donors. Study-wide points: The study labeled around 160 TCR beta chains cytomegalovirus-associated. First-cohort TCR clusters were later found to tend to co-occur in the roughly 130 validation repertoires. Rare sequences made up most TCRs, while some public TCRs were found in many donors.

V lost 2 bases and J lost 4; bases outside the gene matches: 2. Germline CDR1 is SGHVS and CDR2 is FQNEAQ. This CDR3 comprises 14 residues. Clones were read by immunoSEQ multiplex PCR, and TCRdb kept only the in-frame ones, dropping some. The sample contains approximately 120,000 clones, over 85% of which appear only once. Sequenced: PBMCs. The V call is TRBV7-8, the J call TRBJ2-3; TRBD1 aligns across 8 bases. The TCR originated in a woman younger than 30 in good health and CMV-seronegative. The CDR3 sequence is CASSLRTGPDTQYF. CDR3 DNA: TGTGCCAGCAGCTTACGGACAGGGCCAGATACGCAGTATTTT.